The sample holds a few counts of the clone carrying this T cell receptor (beta chain). The CDR3 has 15 residues. Germline CDR1 reads SGHVS; CDR2 reads FNYEAQ. Trimming removed 1 base from V and 2 bases from J, with 10 bases in between. One entry per CDR3 protein results from TCRdb running MiXCR on the RT-PCR reads. This sample has more than 550,000 distinct CDR3 sequences, with approximately 15% found just once. The material sequenced was memory CD4+ T cells from blood. This clonotype was sampled from a female donor in good health, serving as a healthy control. The V gene is TRBV7-6, the J gene TRBJ2-3; D possibly uses TRBD1 or TRBD2 (6 bases each). The CDR3 DNA reads TGTGCCAGCAGCTTAGAAGGGGGACTCACAGATACGCAGTATTTT. Translation: CASSLEGGLTDTQYF.